The text below deals with one T cell receptor (beta chain). Its antigen is unidentified. V lost 2 bases and J 5 bases, leaving 13 bases between the germline ends. The CDR3 spans 15 residues. CDR1 MNHEY and CDR2 SVGAGI come from the germline V gene. Time point denoted: blood 2 weeks post-SBRT. Treatment indicated: 15 Gy SBRT to primary tumor, nephrectomy 4 weeks later. Serial blood draws occurred at baseline and 2 and 4 weeks post-SBRT. This renal cell carcinoma was of the clear cell type. Produced via immunoSEQ multiplex PCR; TCRdb's table is partial and in-frame only. The data hold 95,000 to 150,000 clones, with around 81% observed a single time. These data are taken from a study of radiation and T cells in renal cell carcinoma. Background on the study: Nephrectomy followed 15 Gy stereotactic body radiation by 4 weeks. Study-wide results and caveats: In blood, top tumor clones expanded by 2 weeks, shrinking by 4.

The chain has TRBV6-5 and TRBJ1-5; D may be TRBD1 (6 bases). This clonotype was sampled from a man between 45 and 60 years old with renal cell carcinoma. Sequenced here: blood, sampled from a patient whose treatment included radiotherapy and nephrectomy. The CDR3 DNA sequence: TGTGCCAGCAGTTACGGGGGCCAGGGGCATCAGCCCCAGCATTTT. Amino acids: CASSYGGQGHQPQHF.